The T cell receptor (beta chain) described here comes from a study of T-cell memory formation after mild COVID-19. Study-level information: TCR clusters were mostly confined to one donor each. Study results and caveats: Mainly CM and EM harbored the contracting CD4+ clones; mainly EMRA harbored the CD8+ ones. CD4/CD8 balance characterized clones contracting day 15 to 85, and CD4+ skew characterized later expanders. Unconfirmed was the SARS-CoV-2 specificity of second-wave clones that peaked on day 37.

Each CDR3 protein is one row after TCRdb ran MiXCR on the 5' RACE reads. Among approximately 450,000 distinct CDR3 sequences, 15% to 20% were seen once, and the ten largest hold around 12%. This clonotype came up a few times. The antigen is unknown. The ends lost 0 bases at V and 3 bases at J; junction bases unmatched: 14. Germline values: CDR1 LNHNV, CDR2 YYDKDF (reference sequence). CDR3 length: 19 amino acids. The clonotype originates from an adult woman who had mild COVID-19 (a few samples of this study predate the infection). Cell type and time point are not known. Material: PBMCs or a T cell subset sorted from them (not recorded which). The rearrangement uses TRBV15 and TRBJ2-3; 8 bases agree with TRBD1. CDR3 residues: CATSRDNRRAGGATDTQYF. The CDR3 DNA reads TGTGCCACCAGCAGAGATAATCGTCGGGCAGGGGGCGCGACAGATACGCAGTATTTT.